Below are 9 T cell receptor beta chains sequenced from a single sample in a study of control samples from healthy donors and cancer patients (dated by TCRdb to the early 2020s). Library creation used the immunoSEQ multiplex PCR assay. Here the immuneACCESS table is served through TCRdb, limited to in-frame sequences with V and J called. Missing clones are a known gap in these copies; in checked studies unresolved V genes cover under half, and the rest lacks a known reason. The sample table holds tens of thousands of clones, of which under 95% were seen once. Approximately 23% of the sample comes from the top ten. The specimen was PBMCs. The receptor source for this set is a woman aged 40 to 50 with head and neck cancer.

In this sample, this clone turned up once. The V call is TRBV7-9, the J call TRBJ2-3; D gene unclear. This CDR3 is built from 12 residues. With 7 bases removed from V and 6 bases from J, the gap between germline ends came to 11 bases. CDR1 is SEHNR, CDR2 FQNEAQ, per germline (reference sequence). The CDR3 bases are TGTGCCAGCAACTCCGATCGGGATACGCAGTATTTT. It translates to CASNSDRDTQYF.

This sequence joins TRBV11-3 and TRBJ2-1; D remains ambiguous. Germline V CDR1 and CDR2: SGHNT, YENEEA. The CDR3 totals 14 residues. V lost 2 bases, J lost 6 bases, and 11 bases lay in between. The CDR3 nucleotides are TGTGCCAGCAGCTTAACCGGTTCAGGCAATGAGCAGTTCTTC. It codes for CASSLTGSGNEQFF.

This chain links TRBV11-2 with TRBJ2-3; D is perhaps TRBD1 (5 bases). CDR3 length: 17 residues. Trimming shortened V by 1 base and J by 6 bases, and 20 bases separated the two germline ends. Germline CDR1 reads SGHAT; CDR2 reads FQNNGV. CDR3 nucleotides: TGTGCCAGCAGCTTAGGTTTTAGCCTGGACAACTCTGATACGCAGTATTTT. Its protein is CASSLGFSLDNSDTQYF.

V and J are TRBV29-1 and TRBJ2-3; D is possibly TRBD1 or TRBD2 (6 bases each). The length of the CDR3 is 13 residues. Germline CDR1 is SQVTM and CDR2 is ANQGSEA. The ends were cut back, 3 bases at V and 7 bases at J, with 14 bases in the middle. CDR3 DNA: TGCAGCGTTGAGAGGGGGGACCTCTATACGCAGTATTTT. Protein product: CSVERGDLYTQYF.

The chain combines TRBV5-1 with TRBJ2-7; either TRBD1 or TRBD2 may supply D (6 bases each). The CDR3 loop spans 15 amino acids. The germline V gene encodes CDR1 SGHRS and CDR2 YFSETQ. Between the trimmed V and J ends, which lost 5 bases and 0 bases, there was a span of 15 bases. DNA for the CDR3: TGCGCCAGCAGGCGAGGGGGGATTGACTCCTACGAGCAGTACTTC. Translation: CASRRGGIDSYEQYF.

This clone came up once. The V call is TRBV10-2, the J call TRBJ1-6; the D is unclear. This CDR3 is 14 amino acids long. V lost 2 bases to trimming and J lost 8 bases, with 10 bases between them. Per the germline V gene, CDR1 is WSHSY and CDR2 is SAAADI. CDR3 protein: CASSENIRYSPLHF. The CDR3 DNA is TGCGCCAGCAGTGAGAATATCAGATATTCACCCCTCCACTTT.

The rearrangement links TRBV19 to TRBJ1-5, with TRBD1 identical over 9 bases. This CDR3 is 15 amino acids long. The germline V gene has CDR1 LNHDA and CDR2 SQIVND (reference sequence). Trimming cost V 8 bases and J 6 bases; bases outside gene matches: 11. The CDR3 nucleotides read TGTGCCAGTTCCAAAACAGGGGGCTGGGGTCAGCCCCAGCATTTT. The encoded protein is CASSKTGGWGQPQHF.

The chain joins TRBV19 to TRBJ1-2; D unresolved. CDR1 and CDR2 (germline): LNHDA, SQIVND (reference sequence). The CDR3 runs 9 residues. V was trimmed by 10 bases and J by 8 bases, leaving 8 bases between them. The CDR3 sequence: CATGPGYTF. The CDR3 bases are TGTGCCACGGGTCCGGGCTACACCTTC.

The genes are TRBV4-2 and TRBJ1-5; perhaps TRBD1 as D (5 bases). Trimming removed 0 bases at V and 9 bases at J, with 12 bases between. CDR3 length: 14 amino acids. The germline gives CDR1 LGHNA, CDR2 YNFKEQ. The CDR3 reads CASSQERGLGPQHF. For the CDR3, the DNA is TGTGCCAGCAGCCAAGAGAGGGGCCTTGGGCCCCAGCATTTT.